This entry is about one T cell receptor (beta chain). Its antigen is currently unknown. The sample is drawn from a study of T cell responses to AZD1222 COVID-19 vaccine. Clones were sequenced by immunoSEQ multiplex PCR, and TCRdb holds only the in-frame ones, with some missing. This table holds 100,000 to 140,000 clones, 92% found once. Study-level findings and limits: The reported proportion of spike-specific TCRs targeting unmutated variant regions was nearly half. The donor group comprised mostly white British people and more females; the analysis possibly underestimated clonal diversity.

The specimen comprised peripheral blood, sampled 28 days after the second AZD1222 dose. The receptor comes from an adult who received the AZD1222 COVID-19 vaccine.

CDR3 bases: TGTGCCAGCAGCTTAGGGGGTCCAAACGAGCAGTACTTC. This codes for CASSLGGPNEQYF. The chain joins TRBV11-2 to TRBJ2-7; no reliable D call. This CDR3 has 13 residues. Germline V gives CDR1 SGHAT, CDR2 FQNNGV. Trimming left V 1 base short and J 5 bases short, with 9 bases between.